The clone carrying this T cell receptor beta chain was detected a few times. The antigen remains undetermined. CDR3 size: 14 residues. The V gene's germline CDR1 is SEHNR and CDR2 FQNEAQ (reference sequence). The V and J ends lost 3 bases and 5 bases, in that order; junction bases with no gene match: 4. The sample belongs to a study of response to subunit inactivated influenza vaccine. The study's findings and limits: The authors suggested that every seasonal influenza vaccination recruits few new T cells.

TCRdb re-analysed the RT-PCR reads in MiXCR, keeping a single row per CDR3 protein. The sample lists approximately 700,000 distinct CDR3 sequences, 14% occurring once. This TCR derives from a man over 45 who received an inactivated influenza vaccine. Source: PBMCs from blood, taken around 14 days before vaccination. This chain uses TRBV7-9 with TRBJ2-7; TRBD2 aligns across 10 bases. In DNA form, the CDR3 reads TGTGCCAGCAGCTTGGCTAGCGGGAGCGACGAGCAGTACTTC. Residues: CASSLASGSDEQYF.